This T cell receptor (beta chain) was profiled in a study of cytomegalovirus exposure and HLA in healthy donors. Notes on the study in general: One variant, a missense change in DCLRE1C, was linked in a later analysis to TCR beta V- and J-gene trimming.

V trimming: 3 bases; J trimming: 9 bases; junction bases outside the gene matches: 11. In germline, CDR1 is MNHNS, CDR2 SASEGT. The CDR3 sequence is 16 residues long. PCR employed 60 Vbeta and 13 Jbeta primers. Generated by immunoSEQ multiplex PCR, the TCRdb table keeps only in-frame clones and is missing some. The data hold roughly 150,000 clones, with about 74% observed a single time. This clone showed up just a few times. The target antigen is unknown. Sequenced sample: PBMCs. The receptor's source is a male donor in good health and CMV-seronegative. The chain joins TRBV6-1 to TRBJ2-1; 10 positions agree with TRBD1. The CDR3, as DNA: TGTGCCAGCAGTGATCCGGGGACAGGGGAAACCAGTGAGCAGTTCTTC. It is translated as CASSDPGTGETSEQFF.